Each of the 11 T cell receptor beta chains below was sequenced from the same sample in a study of T cell repertoires in cytomegalovirus infection. One entry per CDR3 protein results from TCRdb running MiXCR on the reads. The top ten clones hold roughly three fifths of a sample with 200,000 to 250,000 distinct CDR3 sequences, less than 50% of them seen once. Antigens for these TCRs are unknown. Sequencing was performed on CD8+ T cells from cultured PBMCs, taken from culture after CMV antigen stimulation. The receptors here all came from a human donor in good health (CMV status not recorded). Some clones in this sample may be carry-over from other donors' samples.

This clonotype occurred a few times. The chain is built from TRBV6-1 and TRBJ2-7; 8 bases are a match to TRBD1. V lost 1 base to trimming and J lost 2 bases; unmatched junction nucleotides: 4. From germline, CDR1 is MNHNS and CDR2 SASEGT. This CDR3 comprises 15 residues. The CDR3 protein is CASSEVGTGTYEQYF. The CDR3 nucleotides are TGTGCCAGCAGTGAAGTCGGGACAGGAACCTACGAGCAGTACTTC.

The V call is TRBV29-1, the J call TRBJ1-2, with D possibly TRBD1 on 5 matching bases. With 0 bases removed from V and 7 bases from J, the gap between germline ends came to 6 bases. Germline V gives CDR1 SQVTM, CDR2 ANQGSEA. The CDR3 totals 11 residues. The CDR3 loop reads CSVEEGGGYTF. The CDR3 coding sequence is TGCAGCGTTGAAGAGGGGGGTGGCTACACCTTC. Full variable domain (rest looked up from reference TRBV29-1 and TRBJ1-2): SAVISQKPSRDICQRGTSLTIQCQVDSQVTMMFWYRQQPGQSLTLIATANQGSEATYESGFVIDKFPISRPNLTFSTLTVSNMSPEDSSIYLCSVEEGGGYTFGSGTRLTVV.

This clonotype was observed a few times. V and J are TRBV24-1 and TRBJ2-2; D may be TRBD2 (6 bases). Germline loops: CDR1 KGHDR, CDR2 SFDVKD. CDR3 size: 14 residues. V dropped 8 bases and J dropped 0 bases, with 9 bases sitting between them. The CDR3 DNA reads TGTGCCACCAACGGGGGACCGAACACCGGGGAGCTGTTTTTT. Its protein is CATNGGPNTGELFF.

The chain is built from TRBV12-5 and TRBJ2-5; D gene uncertain. CDR3 size: 16 residues. Germline V lookup: CDR1 LGHNT, CDR2 FRNRAP. V dropped 0 bases and J dropped 2 bases, with 13 bases sitting between them. In DNA, the CDR3 is TGTGCTAGTGGTTTGGTAATTAGGTCACAGCAAGAGACCCAGTACTTC. Residues: CASGLVIRSQQETQYF.

The chain links TRBV7-8 to TRBJ2-7, with 10 bases matching TRBD2. CDR1 SGHVS and CDR2 FQNEAQ come from the germline V gene. The V segment lost 4 bases and the J segment 6 bases; nucleotides outside the gene matches: 6. The CDR3 totals 14 residues. The chain's CDR3 is CASSSSSGSFEQYF. Here the CDR3 DNA reads TGTGCCAGCAGCTCGTCTAGCGGGAGTTTCGAGCAGTACTTC.

V is TRBV15 and J is TRBJ1-1; D is perhaps TRBD1 (6 bases). This CDR3 has 13 residues. V lost 0 bases and J 8 bases, leaving 10 bases between the germline ends. CDR1 is LNHNV, CDR2 YYDKDF, per germline (reference sequence). CDR3: CATSRDRGTEAFF. The CDR3 nucleotides are TGTGCCACCAGCAGAGATCGGGGGACAGAAGCTTTCTTT.

This clonotype was counted many times. The chain combines TRBV7-6 with TRBJ1-1; D possibly corresponds to TRBD1 (6 bases). V lost 5 bases to trimming and J lost 2 bases, with 18 bases between them. Germline CDR1 SGHVS, CDR2 FNYEAQ. This CDR3 region has 16 residues. CDR3 in amino acids: CASSPRRDMKNTEAFF. DNA for the CDR3: TGTGCCAGCAGCCCTCGAAGGGACATGAAAAACACTGAAGCTTTCTTT.

This clonotype was detected only a few times. The V call is TRBV14, the J call TRBJ2-7, with TRBD1 identical over 7 bases. Per the germline V gene, CDR1 is SGHDN and CDR2 is FVKESK. J was trimmed by 5 bases and V by 4 bases; bases with no gene match: 8. CDR3 length: 14 amino acids. The CDR3 DNA is TGTGCCAGCAGCCTGGGACAGAGGCTGAACGAGCAGTACTTC. It is translated as CASSLGQRLNEQYF. The whole variable domain, remainder taken from reference TRBV14 and TRBJ2-7, is EAGVTQFPSHSVIEKGQTVTLRCDPISGHDNLYWYRRVMGKEIKFLLHFVKESKQDESGMPNNRFLAERTGGTYSTLKVQPAELEDSGVYFCASSLGQRLNEQYFGPGTRLTVT.

This clonotype was detected many times. The V gene is TRBV7-8, the J gene TRBJ2-5, with 11 bases matching TRBD2. This CDR3 contains 15 residues. Germline loops: CDR1 SGHVS, CDR2 FQNEAQ. V was pared by 4 bases and J by 6 bases, with 7 bases of the junction left unmatched. CDR3 bases: TGTGCCAGCAGCTCTTTGACTAGCGGGGCCAAGACCCAGTACTTC. Translated, it gives CASSSLTSGAKTQYF. Based on the CDR3 plus reference TRBV7-8 and TRBJ2-5, the full variable domain is GAGVSQSPRYKVAKRGQDVALRCDPISGHVSLFWYQQALGQGPEFLTYFQNEAQLDKSGLPSDRFFAERPEGSVSTLKIQRTQQEDSAVYLCASSSLTSGAKTQYFGPGTRLLVL.

The V and J genes are TRBV19 and TRBJ1-1, with no clear D. V lost 6 bases and J 7 bases, leaving 6 bases between the germline ends. The germline gives CDR1 LNHDA, CDR2 SQIVND (reference sequence). The CDR3 consists of 10 residues. Here the CDR3 reads CASRGVEAFF. The CDR3 DNA reads TGTGCCAGTAGAGGAGTTGAAGCTTTCTTT.

Remarks on this clonotype: The CDR3 does not end in the conserved phenylalanine or tryptophan, so this is likely a read error. The rearrangement joins TRBV20-1 to TRBJ1-6, with D unclear. Trimming took off 4 bases at V and 0 bases at J, with 10 bases between the two ends. Germline CDR1 and CDR2: DFQATT and SNEGSKA (reference sequence). The CDR3 sequence is 15 residues long. CDR3 nucleotide sequence: TGCAGTGCTAAAAAGGAAAGCTCCTATAATTCACCCCTCCACATT. Translating it yields CSAKKESSYNSPLHI.